This TCR beta chain originates from a study of T-cell reconstitution after alpha-beta-depleted transplantation in children. Germline V gene sequence: CDR1 SGHNT, CDR2 YENEEA. Between the trimmed V and J ends, which lost 2 bases and 1 base, there was a span of 10 bases. There are 15 residues in the CDR3. This clonotype has at least ten counts. During its preparation, the TCRbeta library received unique molecular identifiers. One entry per CDR3 protein, called by TCRdb with MiXCR from the PCR reads. The data hold about 200,000 distinct CDR3 sequences, with approximately 15% observed a single time. The sequence was obtained from a human donor who donated a stem cell graft to a child with acute lymphoblastic leukemia. The chain combines TRBV11-3 with TRBJ2-3; tentative D call: TRBD2 (6 bases). The sequences come from PBMCs from the stem cell graft donor, collected from the stem cell graft. The CDR3 here is CASSLRLVGTDTQYF. As DNA, the CDR3 is TGTGCCAGCAGCTTACGACTAGTGGGCACAGATACGCAGTATTTT.